This T cell receptor beta chain was sequenced during a study of T cell responses to AZD1222 COVID-19 vaccine. Points from the study as a whole: The donors showed a predominance of white British ancestry and of females, with possible underestimation of clonal diversity. Just a handful of AZD1222 recipients were seropositive at baseline. Close to half of spike-specific TCRs reportedly recognize unmutated variant regions.

Per the germline V gene, CDR1 is MNHEY and CDR2 is SVGAGI. V was trimmed by 6 bases and J by 5 bases, leaving 14 bases between them. The CDR3 has 14 amino acids. Concerning this clone: What it recognizes is unknown.

Some clones are missing from TCRdb's copy, which holds only in-frame ones; the method was immunoSEQ multiplex PCR. The top ten hold under 3.5% of the sample, which has roughly 150,000 clones, about 87% seen once. Sequencing used peripheral blood, obtained on day 0 of MenACWY control vaccination. The clonotype comes from an adult in good health. The genes are TRBV6-5 and TRBJ2-1; D not certain. CDR3 sequence: CASSRVGSDNEQFF. CDR3 bases: TGTGCCAGCAGCCGGGTCGGCTCAGACAATGAGCAGTTCTTC.